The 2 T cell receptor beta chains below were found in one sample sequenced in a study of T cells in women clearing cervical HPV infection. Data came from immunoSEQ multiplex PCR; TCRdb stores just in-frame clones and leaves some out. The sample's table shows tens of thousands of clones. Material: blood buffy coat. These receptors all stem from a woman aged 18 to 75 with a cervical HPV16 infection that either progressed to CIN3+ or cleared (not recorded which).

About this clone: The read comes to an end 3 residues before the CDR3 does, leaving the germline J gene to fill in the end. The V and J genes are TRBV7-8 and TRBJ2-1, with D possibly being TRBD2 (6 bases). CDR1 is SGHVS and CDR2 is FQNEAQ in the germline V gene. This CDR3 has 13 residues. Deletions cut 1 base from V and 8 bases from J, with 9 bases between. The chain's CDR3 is CASSLGLDDEQFF. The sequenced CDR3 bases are TGTGCCAGCAGCTTAGGACTAGACGATGAG.

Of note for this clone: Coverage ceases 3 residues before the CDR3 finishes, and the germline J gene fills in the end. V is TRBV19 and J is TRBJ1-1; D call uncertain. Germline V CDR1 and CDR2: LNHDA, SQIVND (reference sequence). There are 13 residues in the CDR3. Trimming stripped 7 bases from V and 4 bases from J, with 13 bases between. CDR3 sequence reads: CASKGPFVTEAFF. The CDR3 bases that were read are TGTGCCAGTAAAGGTCCTTTTGTCACTGAA.